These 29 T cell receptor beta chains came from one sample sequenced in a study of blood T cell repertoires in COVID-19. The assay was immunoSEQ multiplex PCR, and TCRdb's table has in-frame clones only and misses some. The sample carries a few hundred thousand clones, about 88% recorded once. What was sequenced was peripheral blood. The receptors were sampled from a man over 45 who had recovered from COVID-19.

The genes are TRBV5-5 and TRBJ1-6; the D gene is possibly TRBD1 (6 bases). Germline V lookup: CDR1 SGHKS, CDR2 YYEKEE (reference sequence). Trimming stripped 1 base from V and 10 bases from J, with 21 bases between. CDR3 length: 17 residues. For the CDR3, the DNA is TGTGCCAGCAGCTTGTTTCCGGCGGACAGTGGGGGATCACCCCTCCACTTT. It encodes CASSLFPADSGGSPLHF. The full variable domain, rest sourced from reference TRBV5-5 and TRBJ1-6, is DAGVTQSPTHLIKTRGQQVTLRCSPISGHKSVSWYQQVLGQGPQFIFQYYEKEERGRGNFPDRFSARQFPNYSSELNVNALLLGDSALYLCASSLFPADSGGSPLHFGNGTRLTVT.

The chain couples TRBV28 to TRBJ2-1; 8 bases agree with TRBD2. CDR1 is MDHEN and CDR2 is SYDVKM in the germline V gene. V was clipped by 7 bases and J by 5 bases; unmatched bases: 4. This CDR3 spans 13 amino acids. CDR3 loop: CASTPTSDNEQFF. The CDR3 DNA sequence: TGTGCCAGCACCCCGACTAGCGACAATGAGCAGTTCTTC.

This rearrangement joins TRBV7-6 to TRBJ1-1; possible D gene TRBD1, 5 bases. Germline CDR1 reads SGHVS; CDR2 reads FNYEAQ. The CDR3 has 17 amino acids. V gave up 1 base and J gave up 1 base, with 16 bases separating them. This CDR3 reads CASSLELAGETNTEAFF. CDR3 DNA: TGTGCCAGCAGCTTAGAATTAGCGGGGGAGACGAACACTGAAGCTTTCTTT.

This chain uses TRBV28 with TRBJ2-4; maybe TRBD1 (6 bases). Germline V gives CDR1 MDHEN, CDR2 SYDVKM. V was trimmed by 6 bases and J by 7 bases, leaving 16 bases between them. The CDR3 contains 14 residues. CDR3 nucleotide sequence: TGTGCCAGCAGCTACCAGACAGGTCGGAACATTCAGTACTTC. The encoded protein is CASSYQTGRNIQYF.

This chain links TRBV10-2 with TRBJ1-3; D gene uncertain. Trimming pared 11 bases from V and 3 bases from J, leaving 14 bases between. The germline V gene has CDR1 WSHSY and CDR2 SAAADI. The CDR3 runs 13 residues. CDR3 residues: CAVASYGGNTIYF. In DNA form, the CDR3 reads TGCGCCGTAGCGAGTTACGGTGGAAACACCATATATTTT.

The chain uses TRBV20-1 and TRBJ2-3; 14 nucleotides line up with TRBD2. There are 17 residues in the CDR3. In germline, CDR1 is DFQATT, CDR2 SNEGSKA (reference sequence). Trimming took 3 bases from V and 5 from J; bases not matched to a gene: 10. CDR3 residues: CSASSGLAGAVGDTQYF. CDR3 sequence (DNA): TGCAGTGCTAGTTCGGGACTAGCGGGAGCAGTAGGAGATACGCAGTATTTT.

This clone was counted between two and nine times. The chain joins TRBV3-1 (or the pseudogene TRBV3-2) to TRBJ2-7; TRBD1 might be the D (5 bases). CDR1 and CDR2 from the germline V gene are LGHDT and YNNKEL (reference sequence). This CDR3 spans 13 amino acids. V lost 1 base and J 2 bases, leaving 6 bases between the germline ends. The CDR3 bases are TGTGCCAGCAGCCAAGGGACAACCTACGAGCAGTACTTC. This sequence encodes CASSQGTTYEQYF.

The DNA for the CDR3 is TGTGCCAGCAGCAAAATCCGGGAAACTAATGAAAAACTGTTTTTT. Protein sequence: CASSKIRETNEKLFF. The V call is TRBV7-9, the J call TRBJ1-4; no reliable D call. V lost 5 bases and J 1 base, leaving 11 bases between the germline ends. Germline CDR1 SEHNR, CDR2 FQNEAQ (reference sequence). CDR3 length: 15 amino acids.

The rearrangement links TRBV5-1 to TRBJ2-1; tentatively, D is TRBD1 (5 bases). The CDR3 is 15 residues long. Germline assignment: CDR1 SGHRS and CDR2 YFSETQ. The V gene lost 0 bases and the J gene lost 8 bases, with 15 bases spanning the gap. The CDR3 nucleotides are TGCGCCAGCAGCTTGGCCCAGGTGCCAGGGCATGAGCAGTTCTTC. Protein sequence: CASSLAQVPGHEQFF. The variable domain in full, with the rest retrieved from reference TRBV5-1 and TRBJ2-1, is KAGVTQTPRYLIKTRGQQVTLSCSPISGHRSVSWYQQTPGQGLQFLFEYFSETQRNKGNFPGRFSGRQFSNSRSEMNVSTLELGDSALYLCASSLAQVPGHEQFFGPGTRLTVL.

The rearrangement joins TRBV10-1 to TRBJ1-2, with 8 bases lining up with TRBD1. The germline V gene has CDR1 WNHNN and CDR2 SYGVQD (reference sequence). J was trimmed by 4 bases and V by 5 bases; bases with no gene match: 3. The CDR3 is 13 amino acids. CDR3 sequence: CASSPDRGYGYTF. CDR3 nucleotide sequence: TGCGCCAGCAGTCCCGACAGGGGCTATGGCTACACCTTC.

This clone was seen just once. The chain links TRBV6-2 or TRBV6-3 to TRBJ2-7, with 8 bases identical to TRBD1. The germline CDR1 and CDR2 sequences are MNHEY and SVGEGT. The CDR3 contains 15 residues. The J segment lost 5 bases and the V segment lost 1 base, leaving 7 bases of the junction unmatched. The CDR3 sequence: CASSYWTGWANEQYF. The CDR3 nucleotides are TGTGCCAGCAGTTACTGGACAGGGTGGGCCAACGAGCAGTACTTC.

This CDR3 reads CASKTTGTGANEQFF. CDR3 nucleotide sequence: TGTGCCAGCAAGACAACCGGGACAGGGGCCAATGAGCAGTTCTTC. V and J are TRBV6-5 and TRBJ2-1; 10 nucleotides agree with TRBD1. V shed 7 bases, J shed 6 bases, and the junction held 9 bases outside the gene matches. The CDR3 totals 15 residues. Per the germline V gene, CDR1 is MNHEY and CDR2 is SVGAGI.

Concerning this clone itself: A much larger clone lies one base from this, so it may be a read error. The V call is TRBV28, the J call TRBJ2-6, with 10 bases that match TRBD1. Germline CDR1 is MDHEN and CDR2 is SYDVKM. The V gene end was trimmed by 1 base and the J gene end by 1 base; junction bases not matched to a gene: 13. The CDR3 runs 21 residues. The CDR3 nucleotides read TGTGCCAGCAGTTTATCCGGGGGGGGCGGGACAGGGGTATCTGGGGCCAACGTCCTGACTTTC. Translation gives CASSLSGGGGTGVSGANVLTF.

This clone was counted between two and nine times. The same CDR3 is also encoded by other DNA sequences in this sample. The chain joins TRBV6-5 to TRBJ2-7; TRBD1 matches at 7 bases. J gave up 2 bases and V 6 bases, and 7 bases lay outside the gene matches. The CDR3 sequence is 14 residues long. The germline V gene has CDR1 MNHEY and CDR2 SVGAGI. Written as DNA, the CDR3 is TGTGCCAGCAGCCGTACTGGGACAGCCTACGAGCAGTACTTC. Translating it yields CASSRTGTAYEQYF.

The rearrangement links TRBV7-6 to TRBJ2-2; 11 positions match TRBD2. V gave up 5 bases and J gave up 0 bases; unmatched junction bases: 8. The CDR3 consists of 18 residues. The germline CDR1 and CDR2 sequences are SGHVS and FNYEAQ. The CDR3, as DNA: TGTGCCAGCAGCCGCCGACTAGCGGGGACCGCGAACACCGGGGAGCTGTTTTTT. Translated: CASSRRLAGTANTGELFF.

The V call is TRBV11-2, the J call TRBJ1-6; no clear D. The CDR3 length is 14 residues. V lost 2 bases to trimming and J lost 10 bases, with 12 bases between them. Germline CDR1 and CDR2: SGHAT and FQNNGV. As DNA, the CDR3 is TGTGCCAGCAGCTTAAGGCTCGGCGGCTCACCCCTCCACTTT. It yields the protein CASSLRLGGSPLHF.

In DNA form, the CDR3 reads TGTGCCAGCAGCTTAAGAGGAGGAGGGGCCGCAGAGACCCAGTACTTC. Its protein is CASSLRGGGAAETQYF. The chain combines TRBV7-9 with TRBJ2-5; possible D gene TRBD2, 6 bases. Per germline, CDR1 SEHNR and CDR2 FQNEAQ (reference sequence). V lost 2 bases to trimming and J lost 4 bases, with 17 bases between them. This CDR3 is built from 16 residues. Full variable domain (remainder filled in from reference TRBV7-9 and TRBJ2-5): DTGVSQNPRHKITKRGQNVTFRCDPISEHNRLYWYRQTLGQGPEFLTYFQNEAQLEKSRLLSDRFSAERPKGSFSTLEIQRTEQGDSAMYLCASSLRGGGAAETQYFGPGTRLLVL.

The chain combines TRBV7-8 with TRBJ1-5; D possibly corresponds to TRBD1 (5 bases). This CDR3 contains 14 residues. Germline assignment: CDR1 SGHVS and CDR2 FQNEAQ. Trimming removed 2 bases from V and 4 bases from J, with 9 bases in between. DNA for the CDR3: TGTGCCAGCAGCTTAACGGGGGTGAATCAGCCCCAGCATTTT. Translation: CASSLTGVNQPQHF.

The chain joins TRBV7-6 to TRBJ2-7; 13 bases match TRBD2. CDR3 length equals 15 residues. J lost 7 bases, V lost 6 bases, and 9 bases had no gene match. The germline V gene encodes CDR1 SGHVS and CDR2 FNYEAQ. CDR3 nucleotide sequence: TGTGCCAGCAGTTGGACTAGCGGGAGTACGGGAGAGCAGTACTTC. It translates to CASSWTSGSTGEQYF.

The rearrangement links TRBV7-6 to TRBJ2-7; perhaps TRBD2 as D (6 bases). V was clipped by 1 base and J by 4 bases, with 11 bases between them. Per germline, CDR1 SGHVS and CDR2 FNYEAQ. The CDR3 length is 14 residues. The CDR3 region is CASSLEGREYEQYF. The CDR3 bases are TGTGCCAGCAGCTTAGAGGGCCGGGAGTACGAGCAGTACTTC.

The CDR3 DNA reads TGTGCCAGCTCACCACAGGGGGGGACTGAAGCTTTCTTT. Translated, it gives CASSPQGGTEAFF. The V and J genes are TRBV18 and TRBJ1-1; TRBD1 might be the D (6 bases). The V end was cut by 1 base, the J end by 5 bases, with 8 bases between. The CDR3 extends over 13 amino acids. Germline V gives CDR1 KGHSH, CDR2 LQKENI.

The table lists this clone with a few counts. DNA of the CDR3: TGTGCCAGCAGCCAGGGCCAGGGATCACCCCTCCACTTT. It yields the protein CASSQGQGSPLHF. The chain links TRBV3-1 (or the pseudogene TRBV3-2) to TRBJ1-6; tentative D call: TRBD1 (5 bases). Trimming took 3 bases from V and 10 from J, leaving 10 bases between them. Per germline, CDR1 LGHDT and CDR2 YNNKEL (reference sequence). The CDR3 totals 13 residues.

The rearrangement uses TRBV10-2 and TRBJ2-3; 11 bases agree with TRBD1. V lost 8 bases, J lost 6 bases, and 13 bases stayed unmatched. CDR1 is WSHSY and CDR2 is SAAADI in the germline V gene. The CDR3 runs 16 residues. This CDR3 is CASQMTSGTGGDTQYF. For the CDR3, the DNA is TGCGCCAGCCAGATGACCTCCGGGACAGGGGGTGATACGCAGTATTTT.

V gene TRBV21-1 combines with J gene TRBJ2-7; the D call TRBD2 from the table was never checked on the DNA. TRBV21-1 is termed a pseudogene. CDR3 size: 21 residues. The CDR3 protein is CASSKSGQDGTSGRRSYEQYF. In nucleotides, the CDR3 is TGTGCCAGCAGCAAGTCGGGGCAAGACGGGACTAGCGGGAGAAGGAGCTACGAGCAGTACTTC.

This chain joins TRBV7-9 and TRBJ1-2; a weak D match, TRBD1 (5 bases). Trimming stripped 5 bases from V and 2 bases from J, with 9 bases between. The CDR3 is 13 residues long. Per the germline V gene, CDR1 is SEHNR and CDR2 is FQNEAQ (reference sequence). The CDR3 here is CASSPDKNYGYTF. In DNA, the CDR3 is TGTGCCAGCAGCCCGGACAAAAACTATGGCTACACCTTC.

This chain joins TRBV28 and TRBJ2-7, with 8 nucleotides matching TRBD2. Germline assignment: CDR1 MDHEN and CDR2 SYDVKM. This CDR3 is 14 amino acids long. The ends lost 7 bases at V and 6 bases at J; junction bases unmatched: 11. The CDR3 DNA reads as TGTGCCAGCACCGCGGGGAGCGGGAGAGCCGAGCAGTACTTC. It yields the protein CASTAGSGRAEQYF.

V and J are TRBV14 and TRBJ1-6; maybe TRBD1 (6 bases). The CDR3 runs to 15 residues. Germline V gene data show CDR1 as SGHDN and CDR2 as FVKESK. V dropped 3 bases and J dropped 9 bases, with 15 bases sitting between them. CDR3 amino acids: CASSHRQAQGSPLHF. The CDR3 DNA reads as TGTGCCAGCAGCCATCGACAGGCCCAAGGTTCACCCCTCCACTTT.

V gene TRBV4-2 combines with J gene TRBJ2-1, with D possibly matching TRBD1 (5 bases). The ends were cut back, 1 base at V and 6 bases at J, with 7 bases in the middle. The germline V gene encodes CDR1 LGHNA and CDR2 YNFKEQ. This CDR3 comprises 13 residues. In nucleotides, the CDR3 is TGTGCCAGCAGCCAAGGCAGGGTCAATGAGCAGTTCTTC. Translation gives CASSQGRVNEQFF.

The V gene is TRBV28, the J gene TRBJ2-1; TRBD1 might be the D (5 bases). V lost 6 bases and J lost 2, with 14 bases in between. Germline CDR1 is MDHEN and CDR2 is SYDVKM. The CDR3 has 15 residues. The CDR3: CASSDSQYTYNEQFF. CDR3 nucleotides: TGTGCCAGCAGCGACAGTCAATACACCTACAATGAGCAGTTCTTC.